This TCR beta chain was identified in a study of T-cell reconstitution after alpha-beta-depleted transplantation in children. It was with unique molecular identifiers that the TCRbeta library was prepared. MiXCR, applied by TCRdb to the PCR reads, yields one record per CDR3 protein. The data show about 4,900 distinct CDR3 sequences, under 30% seen once. This CDR3 contains 14 residues. Germline V gene lookup returns CDR1 SGHRS and CDR2 YFSETQ. The V and J ends lost 0 bases and 3 bases, in that order; junction bases with no gene match: 1. Findings and limits, study-wide: Newly produced T cells mostly accounted for T-cell counts and diversity one year post-transplant.

For this clonotype: Its antigen is not known.

The V call is TRBV5-1, the J call TRBJ2-3; 7 positions agree with TRBD2. This TCR derives from a male patient under 10 years old who had a stem cell transplant for acute lymphoblastic leukemia, so the T cells may come from the graft donor. The specimen was PBMCs, mostly from graft donor cells, collected 60 days after TCRalphabeta/CD19-depleted stem cell transplant. The CDR3 sequence: CASSLGTRTDTQYF. The CDR3 nucleotides are TGCGCCAGCAGCTTGGGGACTAGAACAGATACGCAGTATTTT.